The TCR beta chain described here comes from a study of T cells after yellow fever vaccination. Whole-study results and caveats: Boosting was followed by the reappearance of most primary-vaccination clones (approximately 97% CD4, 85% to 90% CD8). High-abundance clonotypes from the bulk population could contaminate FACS-sorted repertoires.

This CDR3 is built from 17 residues. Germline loops: CDR1 LGHNA, CDR2 YSLEER. After removal of 3 bases from V and 4 bases from J, the junction contained 12 bases not matched to a gene. This clonotype has just a few counts. Its cognate antigen is unknown. 5'RACE template switching generated TCR cDNA, adding a universal primer site and UMIs. TCRdb fed the 5' RACE reads into MiXCR, producing one record per CDR3 protein. The sample shows around 600,000 distinct CDR3 sequences, roughly an eighth of them seen only once. This TCR derives from a man aged 30 to 39 who received the YFV17D yellow fever vaccine. The rearrangement uses TRBV4-3 and TRBJ2-1; 7 nucleotides match TRBD2. Material: PBMCs, obtained on the day of the yellow fever booster vaccination. CDR3 sequence reads: CASSHEGLAELYNEQFF. Written as DNA, the CDR3 is TGCGCCAGCAGCCACGAGGGGCTAGCGGAGCTATACAATGAGCAGTTCTTC.